The clone carrying this T cell receptor beta chain came up a few times. Its antigen is not known. The data belong to a study of T cells after yellow fever vaccination. Overall study findings and caveats: Most clones from primary vaccination were detected again post-booster (approximately 96% CD4, around 88% CD8).

MiXCR, applied by TCRdb to the 5' RACE reads, yields one record per CDR3 protein. This sample has 300,000 to 450,000 distinct CDR3 sequences, with around 8.1% found just once. Per germline, CDR1 ENHRY and CDR2 SYGVKD. The CDR3 extends over 16 amino acids. The ends lost 6 bases at V and 6 bases at J; junction bases unmatched: 8. The specimen comprised PBMCs, sampled roughly 45 days after the first yellow fever vaccination. V and J are TRBV10-3 and TRBJ2-3, with 14 bases identical to TRBD2. This TCR was sampled from a man in his late teens or twenties who received the YFV17D yellow fever vaccine. The CDR3 here is CAISPGLAGGSDTQYF. In DNA form, the CDR3 reads TGTGCCATCAGCCCCGGACTAGCGGGGGGCTCTGATACGCAGTATTTT.